These T cell receptor beta chains were read from a single sample in a study of cytomegalovirus exposure and HLA in healthy donors. The repertoire was sequenced with immunoSEQ multiplex PCR; TCRdb's copy has only in-frame clones and lacks some. The data contain about 160,000 clones, roughly nine tenths of them singletons. What was sequenced was PBMCs. These TCRs come from a woman aged 25 to 45 in good health and CMV-seronegative. CDR3s include the opening cysteine and the closing phenylalanine or tryptophan. D genes are given only for firm matches. Size tells how often a clone was seen (once, few, many) or the class of an expanded clone, and some rows leave it out.

abundance	d_gene	v_gene	j_gene	CDR3aa	CDR3nt
once	NA	TRBV7-3	TRBJ2-3	CASSLLGGDTQYF	TGTGCCAGCAGCTTATTGGGCGGGGATACGCAGTATTTT
NA	NA	TRBV11-2	TRBJ2-5	CASSPRVGEETQYF	TGTGCCAGCAGCCCCCGAGTAGGAGAAGAGACCCAGTACTTC
NA	TRBD2	TRBV28	TRBJ2-7	CASSQPPGLAGVYEQYF	TGTGCCAGCAGTCAGCCTCCGGGACTAGCGGGAGTCTACGAGCAGTACTTC
NA	NA	TRBV9	TRBJ1-1	CASSVESEGEAFF	TGTGCCAGCAGCGTAGAGTCAGAGGGAGAAGCTTTCTTT
NA	NA	TRBV28	TRBJ2-7	CASSFNAPRGKYEQYF	TGTGCCAGCAGTTTTAACGCTCCAAGGGGGAAATACGAGCAGTACTTC
NA	NA	TRBV19	TRBJ2-3	CASSRAASTDTQYF	TGTGCCAGTAGCCGAGCGGCAAGCACAGATACGCAGTATTTT
NA	NA	TRBV5-4	TRBJ1-3	CASSNPNEGSGNTIYF	TGTGCCAGCAGCAATCCCAATGAAGGGTCTGGAAACACCATATATTTT
NA	TRBD2	TRBV6-5	TRBJ2-1	CASSYGASGLNEQFF	TGTGCCAGCAGTTACGGCGCTAGCGGACTGAATGAGCAGTTCTTC
NA	TRBD1	TRBV10-3	TRBJ2-3	CAISDPRGPSTDTQYF	TGTGCCATCAGTGACCCCAGGGGGCCGAGCACAGATACGCAGTATTTT
NA	NA	TRBV6-5	TRBJ2-7	CASSSNIGGLYEQYF	TGTGCCAGCAGTTCCAATATCGGGGGGCTCTACGAGCAGTACTTC
once	TRBD2	TRBV5-8	TRBJ2-3	CASSLGTSDTDTQYF	TGTGCCAGCAGCTTGGGGACTAGCGACACAGATACGCAGTATTTT
NA	NA	TRBV19	TRBJ2-2	CASHGGELFF	TGTGCCAGTCACGGGGGGGAGCTGTTTTTT
NA	NA	TRBV5-4	TRBJ1-3	CASSLRAGQSSGNTIYF	TGTGCCAGCAGCTTGAGGGCTGGTCAGAGCTCTGGAAACACCATATATTTT
NA	TRBD1	TRBV6-1	TRBJ2-5	CASSEVGQGRETQYF	TGTGCCAGCAGTGAAGTGGGACAGGGTAGAGAGACCCAGTACTTC
once	TRBD2	TRBV11-1	TRBJ2-1	CASSPKLLAGGFNEQFF	TGTGCCAGCAGCCCTAAACTACTAGCGGGGGGATTCAATGAGCAGTTCTTC
NA	NA	TRBV27	TRBJ2-7	CASSFRSWGDEQYF	TGTGCCAGCAGTTTCCGGTCTTGGGGGGACGAGCAGTACTTC
NA	NA	TRBV5-4	TRBJ2-5	CASSKETGRVETQYF	TGTGCCAGCAGCAAGGAAACCGGGCGCGTGGAGACCCAGTACTTC
NA	NA	TRBV27	TRBJ2-5	CASSPHGLGKTQYF	TGTGCCAGCAGTCCACACGGGTTAGGGAAGACCCAGTACTTC
NA	NA	TRBV4-3	TRBJ1-1	CASSQFANGENTEAFF	TGCGCCAGCAGCCAATTCGCTAACGGAGAGAACACTGAAGCTTTCTTT
NA	NA	TRBV6-6	TRBJ1-5	CASSYQTGNQPQHF	TGTGCCAGCAGTTACCAAACAGGGAATCAGCCCCAGCATTTT
NA	NA	TRBV4-3	TRBJ2-7	CASSPSQGSREQYF	TGCGCCAGCAGCCCCTCACAGGGCTCTCGCGAGCAGTACTTC
NA	NA	TRBV4-1	TRBJ1-2	CASFDRNYGYTF	TGCGCCAGCTTTGACAGGAACTATGGCTACACCTTC
many	NA	TRBV28	TRBJ2-7	CASSSVERLLTSYEQYF	TGTGCCAGCAGTTCCGTTGAGAGACTCCTCACCTCCTACGAGCAGTACTTC
NA	TRBD1	TRBV7-2	TRBJ1-5	CASSPVQGAPANQPQHF	TGTGCCAGCAGCCCAGTACAGGGGGCGCCGGCGAATCAGCCCCAGCATTTT
NA	TRBD2	TRBV9	TRBJ2-5	CASSVDPKRGQETQYF	TGTGCCAGCAGCGTAGACCCCAAGCGGGGGCAAGAGACCCAGTACTTC
NA	TRBD2	TRBV30	TRBJ2-3	CAWSVSREGTQYF	TGTGCCTGGAGTGTATCCAGGGAGGGTACGCAGTATTTT
NA	NA	TRBV5-1	TRBJ2-3	CASSLATGVSTDTQYF	TGCGCCAGCAGCTTGGCTACGGGGGTAAGCACAGATACGCAGTATTTT
once	TRBD1	TRBV27	TRBJ2-7	CASSLGTGGAYEQYF	TGTGCCAGCAGTCTCGGGACAGGGGGGGCCTACGAGCAGTACTTC
NA	TRBD2	TRBV5-4	TRBJ2-5	CASSLAGEGETQYF	TGTGCCAGCAGCTTGGCGGGGGAGGGGGAGACCCAGTACTTC
NA	TRBD1	TRBV5-4	TRBJ1-3	CASSGDRRSGNTIYF	TGTGCCAGCAGCGGGGACAGACGATCAGGAAACACCATATATTTT
NA	NA	TRBV7-8	TRBJ1-2	CASSDFWMGVQGGYTF	TGTGCCAGCAGCGACTTTTGGATGGGGGTTCAGGGTGGCTACACCTTC
NA	NA	TRBV28	TRBJ2-2	CASSLSQGLSTGELFF	TGTGCCAGCAGCCTTTCACAGGGACTTAGCACCGGGGAGCTGTTTTTT
once	NA	TRBV15	TRBJ1-5	CATSSFAGPQHF	TGTGCCACCAGCAGCTTCGCCGGGCCCCAGCATTTT
NA	TRBD1	TRBV4-1	TRBJ1-6	CASSEDEDRVTYNSPLHF	TGCGCCAGCAGCGAAGATGAGGACAGGGTAACCTATAATTCACCCCTCCACTTT
NA	NA	TRBV28	TRBJ1-5	CATRGGSPNQPQHF	TGTGCCACTCGGGGGGGAAGTCCCAATCAGCCCCAGCATTTT
NA	NA	TRBV5-4	TRBJ2-5	CASSLAGSGETQYF	TGTGCCAGCAGCTTGGCCGGGAGTGGAGAGACCCAGTACTTC
NA	NA	TRBV9	TRBJ2-1	CASSVTGNEQFF	TGTGCCAGCAGCGTAACTGGTAATGAGCAGTTCTTC
NA	NA	TRBV30	TRBJ2-3	CAWSVRDTQYF	TGTGCCTGGAGTGTACGAGATACGCAGTATTTT
NA	NA	TRBV6-5	TRBJ2-2	CASSYRSGAGELFF	TGTGCCAGCAGTTACCGATCAGGGGCAGGGGAGCTGTTTTTT
NA	TRBD1	TRBV2	TRBJ2-7	CASSSGQGAYSYEQYF	TGTGCCAGCAGTTCGGGACAGGGGGCTTACTCCTACGAGCAGTACTTC
NA	NA	TRBV25-1	TRBJ2-3	CASSDGDTQYF	TGTGCCAGCAGTGATGGGGATACGCAGTATTTT
NA	NA	TRBV9	TRBJ1-1	CASSVGGGETEAFF	TGTGCCAGCAGCGTAGGGGGCGGGGAAACTGAAGCTTTCTTT
NA	NA	TRBV7-6	TRBJ2-1	CASSLGWSVGQFF	TGTGCCAGCAGCTTAGGATGGTCAGTTGGGCAGTTCTTC
NA	NA	TRBV28	TRBJ1-2	CASSFTGGYYGYTF	TGTGCCAGCAGTTTTACTGGCGGATACTATGGCTACACCTTC
NA	NA	TRBV5-6	TRBJ2-7	CASSWGRSALGEQYF	TGTGCCAGCAGCTGGGGGAGGTCCGCTTTGGGCGAGCAGTACTTC
NA	NA	TRBV28	TRBJ2-7	CASLTQQGGREQYF	TGTGCCAGCCTTACCCAGCAGGGGGGTAGGGAGCAGTACTTC
NA	TRBD1	TRBV19	TRBJ2-6	CASRTRLTGGKISGANVLTF	TGTGCCAGCCGAACCAGGTTGACAGGGGGGAAAATCTCTGGGGCCAACGTCCTGACTTTC
NA	TRBD2	TRBV5-4	TRBJ2-7	CASSVRGLEAYEQYF	TGTGCCAGCAGCGTGAGGGGACTAGAGGCCTACGAGCAGTACTTC
once	TRBD2	TRBV11-2	TRBJ2-7	CASSSVGLDYPPYEQYF	TGTGCCAGCAGCTCAGTAGGACTAGACTATCCCCCCTACGAGCAGTACTTC
NA	NA	TRBV28	TRBJ2-7	CASSFRGGSYEQYF	TGTGCCAGCAGTTTTAGGGGAGGCTCCTACGAGCAGTACTTC
NA	TRBD2	TRBV2	TRBJ2-5	CASSKAGEAQETQYF	TGTGCCAGCAGCAAAGCGGGAGAGGCCCAAGAGACCCAGTACTTC